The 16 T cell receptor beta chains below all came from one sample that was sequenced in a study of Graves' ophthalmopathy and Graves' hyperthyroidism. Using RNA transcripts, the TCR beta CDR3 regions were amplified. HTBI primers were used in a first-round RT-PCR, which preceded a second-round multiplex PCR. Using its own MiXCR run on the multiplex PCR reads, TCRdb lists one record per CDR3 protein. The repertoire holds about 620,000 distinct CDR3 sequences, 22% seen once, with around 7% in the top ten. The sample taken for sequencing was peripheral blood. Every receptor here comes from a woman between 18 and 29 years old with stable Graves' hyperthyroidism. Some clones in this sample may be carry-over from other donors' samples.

The CDR3 DNA reads TGTGCCACCTTTTCCGGACAGGGTGGAGGTACTGAAGCTTTCTTT. Translating gives CATFSGQGGGTEAFF. This sequence joins TRBV6-2 or TRBV6-3 and TRBJ1-1; 8 bases match TRBD1. The germline gives CDR1 MNHEY, CDR2 SVGEGT. V lost 10 bases to trimming and J lost 5 bases; unmatched junction nucleotides: 15. This CDR3 comprises 15 residues.

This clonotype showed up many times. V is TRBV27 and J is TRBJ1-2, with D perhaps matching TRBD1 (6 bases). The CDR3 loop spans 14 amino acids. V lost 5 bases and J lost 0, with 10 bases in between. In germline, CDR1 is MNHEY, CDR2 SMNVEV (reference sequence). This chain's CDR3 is CASSTNRANYGYTF. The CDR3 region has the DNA TGTGCCAGCAGTACCAACAGGGCTAACTATGGCTACACCTTC.

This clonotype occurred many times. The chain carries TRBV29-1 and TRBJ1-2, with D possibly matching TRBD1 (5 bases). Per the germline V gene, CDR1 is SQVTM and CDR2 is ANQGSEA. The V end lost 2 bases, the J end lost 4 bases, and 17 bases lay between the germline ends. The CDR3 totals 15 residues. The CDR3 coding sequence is TGCAGCGTTGAATTGTGGCAGGGTAGCATCTATGGCTACACCTTC. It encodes CSVELWQGSIYGYTF.

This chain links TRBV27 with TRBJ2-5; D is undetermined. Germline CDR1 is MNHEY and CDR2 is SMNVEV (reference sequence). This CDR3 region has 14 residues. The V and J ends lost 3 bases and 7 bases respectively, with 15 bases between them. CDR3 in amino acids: CASSLKVRLGTQYF. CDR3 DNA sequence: TGTGCCAGCAGTTTGAAGGTCAGGTTGGGGACCCAGTACTTC.

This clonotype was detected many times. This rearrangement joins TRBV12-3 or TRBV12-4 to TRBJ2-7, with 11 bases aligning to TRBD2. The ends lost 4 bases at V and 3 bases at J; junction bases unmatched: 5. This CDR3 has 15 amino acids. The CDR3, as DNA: TGTGCCAGCAGTTCCCTAGGGACTAGCGGCTACGAGCAGTACTTC. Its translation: CASSSLGTSGYEQYF.

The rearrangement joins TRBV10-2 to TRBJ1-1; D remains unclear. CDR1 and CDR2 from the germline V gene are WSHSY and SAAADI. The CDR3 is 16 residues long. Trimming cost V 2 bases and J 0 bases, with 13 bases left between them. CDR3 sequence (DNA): TGCGCCAGCAGTGAGGCAAGGGTACTCATGAACACTGAAGCTTTCTTT. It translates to CASSEARVLMNTEAFF.

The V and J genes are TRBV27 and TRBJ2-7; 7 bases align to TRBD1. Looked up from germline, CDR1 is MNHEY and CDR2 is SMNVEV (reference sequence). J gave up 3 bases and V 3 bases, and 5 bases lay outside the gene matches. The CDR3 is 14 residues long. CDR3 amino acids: CASSFGDSIYEQYF. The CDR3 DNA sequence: TGTGCCAGCAGTTTTGGGGACAGCATCTACGAGCAGTACTTC.

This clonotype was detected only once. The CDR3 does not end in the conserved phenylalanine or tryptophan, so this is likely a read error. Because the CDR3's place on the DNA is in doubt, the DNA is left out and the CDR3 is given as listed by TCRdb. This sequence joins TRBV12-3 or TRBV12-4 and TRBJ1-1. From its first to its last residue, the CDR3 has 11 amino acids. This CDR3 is CASSSLSEACL.

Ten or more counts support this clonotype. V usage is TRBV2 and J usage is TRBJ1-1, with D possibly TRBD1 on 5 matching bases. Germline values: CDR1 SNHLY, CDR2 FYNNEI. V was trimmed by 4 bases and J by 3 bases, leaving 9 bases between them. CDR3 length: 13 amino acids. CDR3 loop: CASSGEGYTEAFF. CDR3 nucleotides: TGTGCCAGCAGTGGGGAGGGGTACACTGAAGCTTTCTTT. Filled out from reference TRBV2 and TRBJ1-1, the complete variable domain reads EPEVTQTPSHQVTQMGQEVILRCVPISNHLYFYWYRQILGQKVEFLVSFYNNEISEKSEIFDDQFSVERPDGSNFTLKIRSTKLEDSAMYFCASSGEGYTEAFFGQGTRLTVV.

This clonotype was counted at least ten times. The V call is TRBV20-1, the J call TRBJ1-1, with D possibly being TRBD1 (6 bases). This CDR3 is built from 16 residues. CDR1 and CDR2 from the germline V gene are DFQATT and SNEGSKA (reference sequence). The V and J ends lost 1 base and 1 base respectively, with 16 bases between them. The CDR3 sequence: CSARAGGPGENTEAFF. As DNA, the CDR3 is TGCAGTGCTAGAGCCGGGGGGCCAGGGGAGAACACTGAAGCTTTCTTT.

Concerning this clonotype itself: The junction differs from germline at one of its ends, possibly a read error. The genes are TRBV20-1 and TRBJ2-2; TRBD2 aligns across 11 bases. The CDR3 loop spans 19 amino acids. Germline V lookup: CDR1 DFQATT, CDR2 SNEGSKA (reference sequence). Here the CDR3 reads CGARDGFFGTSGRGGELCF. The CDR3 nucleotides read TGCGGTGCTAGAGATGGGTTTTTCGGGACTAGCGGACGAGGGGGGGAGCTGTGTTTT.

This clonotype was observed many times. DNA of the CDR3: TGTGCCAGCAGTGAGAAGGGCGCCGGCTCCTACGAGCAGTACTTC. It is translated as CASSEKGAGSYEQYF. The chain links TRBV6-1 to TRBJ2-7; D remains unclear. The CDR3 has 15 amino acids. Trimming removed 3 bases from V and 0 bases from J, with 12 bases in between. In germline, CDR1 is MNHNS, CDR2 SASEGT.

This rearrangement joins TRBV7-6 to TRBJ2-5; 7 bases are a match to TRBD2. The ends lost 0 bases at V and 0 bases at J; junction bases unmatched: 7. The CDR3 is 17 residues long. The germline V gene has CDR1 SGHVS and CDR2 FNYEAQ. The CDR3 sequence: CASSLASLAEYQETQYF. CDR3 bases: TGTGCCAGCAGCTTAGCGTCGCTAGCGGAGTACCAAGAGACCCAGTACTTC.

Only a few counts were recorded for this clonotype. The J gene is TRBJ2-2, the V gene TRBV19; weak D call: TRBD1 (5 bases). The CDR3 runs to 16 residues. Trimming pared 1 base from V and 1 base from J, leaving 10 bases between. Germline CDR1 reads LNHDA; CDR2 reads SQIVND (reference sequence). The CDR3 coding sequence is TGTGCCAGTAGTATAGGTTGGACAAGGAACACCGGGGAGCTGTTTTTT. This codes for CASSIGWTRNTGELFF.

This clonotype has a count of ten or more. CDR3 protein: CASSYRDTYEQYV. The CDR3, as DNA: TGTGCCAGCAGTTACCGGGACACCTACGAGCAGTACGTC. V usage is TRBV6-2 or TRBV6-3 and J usage is TRBJ2-7, with D possibly being TRBD1 (6 bases). The CDR3 loop spans 13 amino acids. The V gene lost 2 bases and the J gene lost 2 bases, with 7 bases spanning the gap. Germline lookup yields CDR1 MNHEY and CDR2 SVGEGT.

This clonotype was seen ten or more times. This chain's CDR3 is CSARTRVYQETQYF. As DNA, the CDR3 is TGCAGTGCTAGAACTAGAGTCTACCAAGAGACCCAGTACTTC. The chain has TRBV20-1 and TRBJ2-5, with D perhaps matching TRBD2 (5 bases). Per the germline V gene, CDR1 is DFQATT and CDR2 is SNEGSKA (reference sequence). The CDR3 is made up of 14 amino acids. V was shortened by 2 bases and J by 0 bases, with 10 bases between the two germline ends.